The following is a T cell receptor beta chain sequence with its context. As yet, its antigen is unknown. The data stem from a study of chemoradiotherapy in HPV16-positive cancers. Findings of the study overall: For HPV16-positive patients, expanding HPV-responsive T cells associated with longer recurrence-free survival. Candidate HPV-specific clones and E7-related TCR motifs grew in tumor during treatment.

Clones were sequenced by immunoSEQ multiplex PCR, and TCRdb holds only the in-frame ones, with some missing. Among about 20,000 clones listed, 70% to 90% were seen once. Samples were taken several times over chemoradiotherapy. Germline V gives CDR1 MNHNS, CDR2 SASEGT. Deletions cut 6 bases from V and 7 bases from J, with 12 bases between. CDR3 length: 12 residues. V is TRBV6-1 and J is TRBJ1-1; D remains ambiguous. The sequence was obtained from a human donor with HPV-associated anogenital cancer. The sequencing used blood, collected from a patient who underwent chemoradiotherapy. The CDR3 region is CASRETLSEAFF. In DNA, the CDR3 is TGTGCCAGCAGAGAGACGCTGAGTGAAGCTTTCTTT.